A single sample is the source of the 14 T cell receptor beta chains below, sequenced in a study of T cell responses to AZD1222 COVID-19 vaccine listed by TCRdb under 2021. Library method: the immunoSEQ multiplex PCR assay. Imported from immuneACCESS, the table was reduced by TCRdb to in-frame sequences with V and J called. These copies leave out some clones; in studies compared against another copy, an unresolved V gene accounts for under half, and the cause of the remainder is not known. This sample comprises 140,000 to 150,000 clones, 70% to 90% of them detected only once. About 15% of the sample rests with the top ten. Per the publication, the time point label means: baseline before first vaccination. The sample was peripheral blood, taken on day 0 of AZD1222 vaccination. The receptor set was obtained from an adult in good health.

V and J are TRBV7-9 and TRBJ1-4; D is ambiguous. Trimming took 2 bases from V and 8 from J, leaving 12 bases between them. Germline CDR1 reads SEHNR; CDR2 reads FQNEAQ (reference sequence). This CDR3 has 14 residues. The CDR3 nucleotides are TGTGCCAGCAGCTTATCGGGGTTAGTGGAAAAACTGTTTTTT. Amino acid sequence: CASSLSGLVEKLFF.

This clone has just one count. J is TRBJ1-1 and V is TRBV5-1, with no clear D. Germline V gene data show CDR1 as SGHRS and CDR2 as YFSETQ. The V end was cut by 4 bases, the J end by 0 bases, with 7 bases between. This CDR3 is 13 amino acids long. The CDR3 is CASSNTVNTEAFF. The CDR3 nucleotides are TGCGCCAGCAGCAACACTGTGAACACTGAAGCTTTCTTT.

V and J are TRBV18 and TRBJ1-1; the D is unclear. The CDR3 contains 15 residues. CDR1 is KGHSH and CDR2 is LQKENI in the germline V gene. Trimming stripped 5 bases from V and 1 base from J, with 14 bases between. The CDR3: CASSSIHRGNTEAFF. As DNA, the CDR3 is TGTGCCAGCTCATCAATCCATCGGGGGAACACTGAAGCTTTCTTT.

This chain connects TRBV7-2 to TRBJ2-7; D is perhaps TRBD1 (6 bases). CDR3 size: 15 residues. Germline CDR1 and CDR2: SGHTA and FQGNSA. V was cut by 6 bases and J by 4 bases, with 19 bases left in between. This CDR3 reads CASSSPGAVGYEQYF. The CDR3, as DNA: TGTGCCAGCAGTTCCCCAGGGGCGGTAGGATACGAGCAGTACTTC. The whole variable domain, filled in from reference TRBV7-2 and TRBJ2-7, reads GAGVSQSPSNKVTEKGKDVELRCDPISGHTALYWYRQSLGQGLEFLIYFQGNSAPDKSGLPSDRFSAERTGGSVSTLTIQRTQQEDSAVYLCASSSPGAVGYEQYFGPGTRLTVT.

The chain combines TRBV9 with TRBJ1-6; 7 bases match TRBD1. From germline, CDR1 is SGDLS and CDR2 YYNGEE. The CDR3 is 14 residues long. After removal of 3 bases from V and 5 bases from J, the junction contained 2 bases not matched to a gene. CDR3 in amino acids: CASSAGTDNSPLHF. DNA of the CDR3: TGTGCCAGCAGCGCCGGGACAGATAATTCACCCCTCCACTTT.

In its sample, this clone was seen a few times. V usage is TRBV2 and J usage is TRBJ2-5; 8 bases map to TRBD2. CDR3 length: 13 residues. Trimming took 8 bases from V and 3 from J; bases not matched to a gene: 5. Germline CDR1 SNHLY, CDR2 FYNNEI. CDR3 DNA sequence: TGTGCCAGCTACGGGAGGGGCGAAGAGACCCAGTACTTC. Its translation: CASYGRGEETQYF.

CDR3 nucleotides: TGTGCCAGCAGCCAAGATGGCGGTAGCTCCTACGAGCAGTACTTC. This codes for CASSQDGGSSYEQYF. The chain couples TRBV3-1 (or the pseudogene TRBV3-2) to TRBJ2-7; no clear D. Between the trimmed V and J ends, which lost 0 bases and 0 bases, there was a span of 9 bases. The germline gives CDR1 LGHDT, CDR2 YNNKEL (reference sequence). This CDR3 spans 15 amino acids.

The chain couples TRBV5-1 to TRBJ1-1, with 11 positions matching TRBD1. Trimming removed 4 bases from V and 4 bases from J; junction bases left unmatched: 3. Germline V CDR1 and CDR2: SGHRS, YFSETQ. The CDR3 runs 14 residues. The CDR3, as DNA: TGCGCCAGCAGCACCGGGACAGGGGGCACTGAAGCTTTCTTT. This sequence encodes CASSTGTGGTEAFF.

The CDR3 sequence is CASSSARPGVNYGYTF. The CDR3 bases are TGTGCCAGTAGTTCGGCACGACCGGGAGTCAACTATGGCTACACCTTC. This chain links TRBV19 with TRBJ1-2; D remains unclear. This CDR3 has 16 amino acids. Trimming pared 5 bases from V and 2 bases from J, leaving 18 bases between. Germline V gene lookup returns CDR1 LNHDA and CDR2 SQIVND (reference sequence).

This chain links TRBV9 with TRBJ1-3; TRBD1 is a possible D gene (6 bases). V was cut by 3 bases and J by 0 bases, with 16 bases left in between. The germline V gene has CDR1 SGDLS and CDR2 YYNGEE. CDR3 length: 17 amino acids. The CDR3 sequence: CASSAQGPTSSGNTIYF. The CDR3 bases are TGTGCCAGCAGCGCCCAGGGGCCCACGAGCTCTGGAAACACCATATATTTT.

The chain employs TRBV7-8 and TRBJ1-1, with D possibly matching TRBD1 (6 bases). The V end lost 1 base, the J end lost 4 bases, and 10 bases lay between the germline ends. The CDR3 totals 14 residues. Germline V gene data show CDR1 as SGHVS and CDR2 as FQNEAQ. The CDR3 protein is CASSLVGGGTEAFF. CDR3 DNA: TGTGCCAGCAGCTTAGTCGGAGGGGGCACTGAAGCTTTCTTT. Filled out from reference TRBV7-8 and TRBJ1-1, the complete variable domain reads GAGVSQSPRYKVAKRGQDVALRCDPISGHVSLFWYQQALGQGPEFLTYFQNEAQLDKSGLPSDRFFAERPEGSVSTLKIQRTQQEDSAVYLCASSLVGGGTEAFFGQGTRLTVV.

V gene TRBV6-6 combines with J gene TRBJ1-5, with no clear D. From germline, CDR1 is MNHNY and CDR2 SVGAGI (reference sequence). The V end lost 8 bases, the J end lost 4 bases, and 15 bases lay between the germline ends. The CDR3 runs to 14 residues. CDR3 DNA sequence: TGTGCCAGCCTGCCAACAGAGCTAAATCAGCCCCAGCATTTT. This gives the protein CASLPTELNQPQHF.

V is TRBV15 and J is TRBJ1-6; D gene uncertain. Germline CDR1 reads LNHNV; CDR2 reads YYDKDF (reference sequence). CDR3 size: 18 residues. The V gene lost 5 bases and the J gene lost 0 bases, with 17 bases spanning the gap. This CDR3 is CATSGTTIRSSYNSPLHF. CDR3 DNA sequence: TGTGCCACCAGCGGAACGACCATACGGAGCTCCTATAATTCACCCCTCCACTTT.

The chain recombines TRBV14 with TRBJ2-7; tentatively, D is TRBD2 (5 bases). Germline V gene lookup returns CDR1 SGHDN and CDR2 FVKESK. V gave up 4 bases and J gave up 6 bases, with 19 bases separating them. This CDR3 spans 15 amino acids. The CDR3 DNA follows: TGTGCCAGCAGCCCAAATCGGGGTCTAGCTGCCGAGCAGTACTTC. Translating it yields CASSPNRGLAAEQYF.